The rows below give T cell receptor beta chains drawn from one sample of a study of PD-L1 blockade in urothelial cancer. TCRdb's table, derived via immunoSEQ multiplex PCR, lists solely in-frame clones and lacks some. The sample contains approximately 52,000 clones, around 86% of which appear only once. This sample comprised PBMCs, obtained around atezolizumab (anti-PD-L1) treatment. Every receptor here comes from a man in his 70s with urothelial cancer. The CDR3 runs from the conserved cysteine through the conserved F or W. D genes are given only for firm matches. Size tells how often a clone was seen (once, few, many) or the class of an expanded clone, and some rows leave it out.

TRBJ1-1,TRBV18,few,-,13,TGTGCCAGCTCCCCGGGTTTGAACACTGAAGCTTTCTTT,CASSPGLNTEAFF
TRBJ2-1,TRBV2,-,TRBD1,15,TGTGCCAGCAGTGCTAGGGACAGGGGGTCCAGTGAGCAGTTCTTC,CASSARDRGSSEQFF
TRBJ2-7,TRBV5-1,once,TRBD1,15,TGCGCCAGCAGCTTCGGACAGGGGGGTGCCTACGAGCAGTACTTC,CASSFGQGGAYEQYF
TRBJ2-7,TRBV5-1,-,TRBD1,17,TGCGCCAGCACCCCAATACCAAACAGGGGAAACTACGATGGGCAGTACTTC,CASTPIPNRGNYDGQYF
TRBJ2-1,TRBV5-1,-,TRBD1,15,TGCGCCAGCAGGTTCACAGGGGGCAGAGGCAATGAGCAGTTCTTC,CASRFTGGRGNEQFF
TRBJ1-5,TRBV18,-,TRBD1,18,TGTGCCAGCTCACCACAAGACAGGGGAGGTGGTAGCAATCAGCCCCAGCATTTT,CASSPQDRGGGSNQPQHF
TRBJ1-1,TRBV19,-,TRBD1,14,TGTGCCAGTAGGACAGGGATCCTGAACACTGAAGCTTTCTTT,CASRTGILNTEAFF
TRBJ2-1,TRBV2,-,-,13,TGTGCCAGCAGCGCGGCTAGCTGGAATGAGCAGTTCTTC,CASSAASWNEQFF
TRBJ2-1,TRBV29-1,-,-,14,TGCAGCGTTGAACTGACGGGGAGTTACAATGAGCAGTTCTTC,CSVELTGSYNEQFF
TRBJ1-1,TRBV5-1,-,-,14,TGCGCCAGCAGCTTGGGGGCCCCGAACACTGAAGCTTTCTTT,CASSLGAPNTEAFF
TRBJ2-1,TRBV15,-,-,14,TGTGCCACCAGCTCAGGTTCGATTTACAATGAGCAGTTCTTC,CATSSGSIYNEQFF
TRBJ2-1,TRBV18,-,TRBD2,17,TGTGCCAGCTCACCCGGGGTCGGGGGGGGCTCCTACAATGAGCAGTTCTTC,CASSPGVGGGSYNEQFF
TRBJ2-1,TRBV9,-,TRBD2,17,TGTGCCAGCAGCGTATTGACTAGCGGTCCTTACTACAATGAGCAGTTCTTC,CASSVLTSGPYYNEQFF
TRBJ2-7,TRBV18,-,-,14,TGTGCCAGCTCACCACCAATCGGACTCTACGAGCAGTACTTC,CASSPPIGLYEQYF
TRBJ2-7,TRBV27,-,-,14,TGTGCCAGCAGTCTCTTCGGGGGACCCTACGAGCAGTACTTC,CASSLFGGPYEQYF
TRBJ2-7,TRBV5-8,-,-,14,TGTGCCAGCAGCTTGGCCGACGGAGCCTACGAGCAGTACTTC,CASSLADGAYEQYF
TRBJ2-1,TRBV11-2,-,TRBD2,13,TGTGCCACCCGACTAGCCTACTTCAATGAGCAGTTCTTC,CATRLAYFNEQFF
TRBJ2-5,TRBV18,-,-,15,TGTGCCAGCTCACCAGAGATGACATCCGTTCAGACCCAGTACTTC,CASSPEMTSVQTQYF
TRBJ2-5,TRBV19,-,TRBD1,16,TGTGCCAGTAGTAGCACCGGACAGGGCGGTCAAGAGACCCAGTACTTC,CASSSTGQGGQETQYF
TRBJ2-7,TRBV4-1,-,-,13,TGCGCCAGCAGCCAAGATAGTAGGGGTAAGCAGTACTTC,CASSQDSRGKQYF
TRBJ2-1,TRBV6-6,-,-,14,TGTGCCACCACCTACCTCGTCCCCGGGAATGAGCAGTTCTTC,CATTYLVPGNEQFF
TRBJ2-5,TRBV9,-,-,15,TGTGCCAGCAGCGTATCCGAGGGGAGGAGAGAGACCCAGTACTTC,CASSVSEGRRETQYF
TRBJ1-1,TRBV28,-,TRBD1,16,TGTGCCAGCAGTCCGAACAGGGGCTTCATGAACACTGAAGCTTTCTTT,CASSPNRGFMNTEAFF
TRBJ2-5,TRBV5-1,once,-,12,TGCGCCAGCAGCTCCGGTGGAGAGACCCAGTACTTC,CASSSGGETQYF
TRBJ2-1,TRBV9,-,-,15,TGTGCCAGCAGCGTAGGGTGGGACACCTACAATGAGCAGTTCTTC,CASSVGWDTYNEQFF
TRBJ2-7,TRBV4-2,-,-,14,TGTGCCAGCAGCCAAGATAGCGGAACCTACGAGCAGTACTTC,CASSQDSGTYEQYF